This TCR beta chain originates from a study of blood T cell repertoires in COVID-19. Study-level information: T cells, B-cell-depleted T cells, or PBMCs supplied cDNA or gDNA.

CDR3 length: 14 amino acids. Germline V gene sequence: CDR1 SEHNR, CDR2 FQNEAQ (reference sequence). The V gene lost 5 bases and the J gene lost 4 bases, with 11 bases spanning the gap. The table came from immunoSEQ multiplex PCR; TCRdb's copy has only in-frame clones and leaves some out. The sample has some 150,000 clones; under 85% are singletons. This rearrangement joins TRBV7-9 to TRBJ2-2, with D possibly being TRBD1 (6 bases). The clonotype comes from a woman younger than 35 who had been exposed to COVID-19. Specimen: PBMCs or T cells enriched from blood (not recorded which). The CDR3 protein is CASSRGQPTGELFF. In DNA, the CDR3 is TGTGCCAGCAGCCGAGGACAGCCCACCGGGGAGCTGTTTTTT.